This T cell receptor (beta chain) was identified in a study of blood T cell repertoires in COVID-19. Study information: Material from acute and convalescent COVID-19 was sourced from the United States, Italy and Spain. In each case, the material was cDNA or gDNA derived from T cells, B-cell-depleted T cells, or PBMCs.

CDR3 length: 15 amino acids. The V end lost 0 bases, the J end lost 2 bases, and 10 bases lay between the germline ends. CDR1 is KGHSH, CDR2 LQKENI, per germline. Authors' methods: Amplification from reference gene primers served as the basis for estimated nucleated cell counts. This table comes from immunoSEQ multiplex PCR, and its TCRdb copy is limited to in-frame clones, with some not included. The D gene and trimming were derived from the DNA, and the V and J assignments and clone size from that table. Of 150,000 to 200,000 clones in the sample, about 88% were seen once. Sequencing input: peripheral blood. The V and J genes are TRBV18 and TRBJ1-1, with D perhaps matching TRBD1 (6 bases). The sequence was obtained from a man aged 18 to 30 with acute or convalescent COVID-19. This chain's CDR3 is CASSPPLGQNTEAFF. As DNA, the CDR3 is TGTGCCAGCTCACCACCGCTGGGACAAAACACTGAAGCTTTCTTT.